This T cell receptor beta chain was sequenced in a study of blood T cells in healthy people across ages. This clonotype was recorded a few times. Using a J-beta primer mix together with a sample-barcoded 5' primer, a second PCR was run for about 6 to 12 cycles. TCRdb reprocessed the 5' RACE reads with MiXCR, giving one entry per CDR3 protein. In the table there are around 1.7 million distinct CDR3 sequences, approximately 30% of which are singletons. Sequencing used blood. The origin of this receptor is a woman in her 30s in good health.

CDR3 sequence (DNA): TGTGCCAGCAGGTTGATGGTGAGCACAGATACGCAGTATTTT. Translating it yields CASRLMVSTDTQYF. This chain connects TRBV12-3 or TRBV12-4 to TRBJ2-3; D remains ambiguous. There are 14 residues in the CDR3. The V and J ends lost 6 bases and 0 bases respectively, with 10 bases between them.